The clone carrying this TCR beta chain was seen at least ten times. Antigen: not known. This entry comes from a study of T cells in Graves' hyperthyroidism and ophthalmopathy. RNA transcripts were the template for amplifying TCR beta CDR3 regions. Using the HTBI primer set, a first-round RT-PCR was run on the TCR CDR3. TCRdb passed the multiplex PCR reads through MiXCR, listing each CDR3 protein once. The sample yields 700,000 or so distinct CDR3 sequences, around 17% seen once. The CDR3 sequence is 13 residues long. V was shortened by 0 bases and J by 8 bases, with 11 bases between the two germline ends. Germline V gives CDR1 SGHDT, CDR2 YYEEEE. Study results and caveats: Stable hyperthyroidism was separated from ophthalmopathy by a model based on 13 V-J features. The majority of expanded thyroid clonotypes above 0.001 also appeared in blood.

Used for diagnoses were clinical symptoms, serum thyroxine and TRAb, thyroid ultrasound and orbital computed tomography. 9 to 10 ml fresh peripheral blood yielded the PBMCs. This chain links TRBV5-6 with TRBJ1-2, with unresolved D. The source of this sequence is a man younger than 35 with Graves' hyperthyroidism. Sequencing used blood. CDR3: CASSLVQEEGYTF. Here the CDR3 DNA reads TGTGCCAGCAGCTTGGTACAAGAGGAAGGCTACACCTTC.